These 16 T cell receptor beta chains originate from one sample sequenced in a study of blood T cell repertoires in COVID-19. Produced via immunoSEQ multiplex PCR; TCRdb's table is partial and in-frame only. Among 180,000 or so clones listed, about four fifths were seen once. The sample taken for sequencing was peripheral blood. The receptors originated from a man between 40 and 49 years old who had recovered from COVID-19.

A few counts support this clone. The chain carries TRBV2 and TRBJ1-6; 8 bases align to TRBD1. The junction had 3 bases not matched to a gene; V was cut back by 6 bases and J by 8 bases. The CDR3 length is 13 residues. The germline V gene encodes CDR1 SNHLY and CDR2 FYNNEI. CDR3 in amino acids: CASRGQGYSPLHF. The CDR3 DNA is TGTGCCAGCAGAGGACAGGGTTATTCACCCCTCCACTTT. The full variable domain, in which reference TRBV2 and TRBJ1-6 provide the parts outside the CDR3, is EPEVTQTPSHQVTQMGQEVILRCVPISNHLYFYWYRQILGQKVEFLVSFYNNEISEKSEIFDDQFSVERPDGSNFTLKIRSTKLEDSAMYFCASRGQGYSPLHFGNGTRLTVT.

The rearrangement joins TRBV7-9 to TRBJ1-6; TRBD1 aligns across 8 bases. The germline V gene has CDR1 SEHNR and CDR2 FQNEAQ (reference sequence). The CDR3 has 13 residues. The V segment lost 5 bases and the J segment 6 bases; nucleotides outside the gene matches: 0. CDR3 sequence: CASSGQGNSPLHF. Written as DNA, the CDR3 is TGTGCCAGCAGCGGACAGGGTAATTCACCCCTCCACTTT.

The V gene is TRBV7-9, the J gene TRBJ2-2; D is possibly TRBD1 (5 bases). The CDR3 loop spans 13 amino acids. Deletions cut 1 base from V and 10 bases from J, with 10 bases between. The V gene's germline CDR1 is SEHNR and CDR2 FQNEAQ (reference sequence). As DNA, the CDR3 is TGTGCCAGCAGCTTAGTTCCGGACAAGGAGCTGTTTTTT. As protein: CASSLVPDKELFF. Filled out from reference TRBV7-9 and TRBJ2-2, the complete variable domain reads DTGVSQNPRHKITKRGQNVTFRCDPISEHNRLYWYRQTLGQGPEFLTYFQNEAQLEKSRLLSDRFSAERPKGSFSTLEIQRTEQGDSAMYLCASSLVPDKELFFGEGSRLTVL.

The genes are TRBV7-2 and TRBJ2-5, with 8 bases matching TRBD2. Losses at the gene ends were 2 bases for V and 2 bases for J; bases not matched to a gene: 4. The germline gives CDR1 SGHTA, CDR2 FQGNSA. The CDR3 extends over 15 amino acids. Here the CDR3 reads CASSLWGGGQETQYF. The DNA for the CDR3 is TGTGCCAGCAGCTTATGGGGCGGGGGGCAAGAGACCCAGTACTTC.

This clone was recorded only once. Other DNA sequences in the sample encode the same CDR3. V is TRBV28 and J is TRBJ1-5, with D possibly matching TRBD1 (5 bases). This CDR3 comprises 15 residues. Germline CDR1 and CDR2: MDHEN and SYDVKM. V lost 2 bases to trimming and J lost 2 bases, with 10 bases between them. CDR3 sequence reads: CASSLGGGGNQPQHF. CDR3 in DNA: TGTGCCAGCAGTTTAGGGGGAGGTGGCAATCAGCCCCAGCATTTT.

The rearrangement joins TRBV28 to TRBJ2-2, with 7 bases matching TRBD2. The CDR3 is 17 amino acids. Per germline, CDR1 MDHEN and CDR2 SYDVKM. Trimming took 5 bases from V and 1 from J; bases not matched to a gene: 10. CDR3 nucleotides: TGTGCCAGCAGTCCTTTCCCTCTAGCGGTGAACACCGGGGAGCTGTTTTTT. Translated: CASSPFPLAVNTGELFF.

This chain links TRBV19 with TRBJ1-3; D is unclear. The V gene lost 3 bases and the J gene lost 0 bases, with 3 bases spanning the gap. Germline V lookup: CDR1 LNHDA, CDR2 SQIVND (reference sequence). The CDR3 runs to 13 residues. The CDR3 DNA reads TGTGCCAGTAGTATCAACTCTGGAAACACCATATATTTT. Its translation: CASSINSGNTIYF.

About this clone itself: Other nucleotide sequences in the sample specify the same CDR3. This rearrangement joins TRBV19 to TRBJ2-5, with D possibly TRBD2 on 6 matching bases. V was clipped by 3 bases and J by 5 bases, with 10 bases between them. The germline V gene encodes CDR1 LNHDA and CDR2 SQIVND (reference sequence). The CDR3 runs 13 residues. The CDR3 protein is CASSIGRGETQYF. Written as DNA, the CDR3 is TGTGCCAGTAGTATTGGACGGGGGGAGACCCAGTACTTC.

The rearrangement links TRBV7-9 to TRBJ2-1; D not certain. Trimming shortened V by 1 base and J by 13 bases, and 11 bases separated the two germline ends. This CDR3 is 12 amino acids long. CDR1 and CDR2 (germline): SEHNR, FQNEAQ (reference sequence). Here the CDR3 reads CASSLVITTQFF. Written as DNA, the CDR3 is TGTGCCAGCAGCTTAGTAATTACAACCCAGTTCTTC.

V gene TRBV4-2 combines with J gene TRBJ2-5; 16 nucleotides agree with TRBD2. Germline V lookup: CDR1 LGHNA, CDR2 YNFKEQ. CDR3 size: 17 residues. Trimming cost V 4 bases and J 1 base; bases outside gene matches: 3. The CDR3 nucleotides are TGTGCCAGCAGCCCCGGGACTAGCGGGAGGGGCCAAGAGACCCAGTACTTC. Its protein is CASSPGTSGRGQETQYF.

V usage is TRBV7-9 and J usage is TRBJ2-4, with D perhaps matching TRBD1 (6 bases). The CDR3 length is 16 residues. V lost 5 bases to trimming and J lost 6 bases, with 20 bases between them. The germline V gene encodes CDR1 SEHNR and CDR2 FQNEAQ (reference sequence). The CDR3 DNA is TGTGCCAGCAGCCCTGGGGGCAGGTTGGCGGGAAACATTCAGTACTTC. Encoded protein: CASSPGGRLAGNIQYF.

The chain carries TRBV28 and TRBJ2-2; TRBD1 aligns across 9 bases. V lost 4 bases and J lost 3; bases outside the gene matches: 6. Germline loops: CDR1 MDHEN, CDR2 SYDVKM. This CDR3 is built from 16 residues. The CDR3 DNA reads as TGTGCCAGCAGTTCCCCGGGACAGGGATACACCGGGGAGCTGTTTTTT. Translating gives CASSSPGQGYTGELFF. The full variable domain, rest sourced from reference TRBV28 and TRBJ2-2, is DVKVTQSSRYLVKRTGEKVFLECVQDMDHENMFWYRQDPGLGLRLIYFSYDVKMKEKGDIPEGYSVSREKKERFSLILESASTNQTSMYLCASSSPGQGYTGELFFGEGSRLTVL.

This clone was counted between two and nine times. V is TRBV4-3 and J is TRBJ2-1, with 10 bases matching TRBD2. CDR3 size: 16 residues. Germline lookup yields CDR1 LGHNA and CDR2 YSLEER. With 6 bases clipped from V and 6 bases from J, the junction kept 11 bases outside the gene matches. The chain's CDR3 is CASRQALAGVVNEQFF. DNA for the CDR3: TGCGCCAGCAGGCAGGCCCTAGCGGGAGTGGTCAATGAGCAGTTCTTC.

V usage is TRBV3-1 (or the pseudogene TRBV3-2) and J usage is TRBJ2-3; tentatively, D is TRBD2 (5 bases). Trimming removed 8 bases from V and 0 bases from J, with 12 bases in between. The CDR3 has 14 amino acids. Germline CDR1 is LGHDT and CDR2 is YNNKEL (reference sequence). The CDR3 nucleotides read TGTGCCAGCGGGAGACAAACTAGCACAGATACGCAGTATTTT. Protein product: CASGRQTSTDTQYF.

V is TRBV30 and J is TRBJ2-3, with D unresolved. CDR1 is GTSNPN and CDR2 is SVGIG in the germline V gene (reference sequence). Trimming removed 3 bases at V and 4 bases at J, with 8 bases between. The CDR3 extends over 12 amino acids. Here the CDR3 reads CAWRGPSDTQYF. CDR3 nucleotides: TGTGCCTGGAGGGGCCCATCAGATACGCAGTATTTT.

V usage is TRBV18 and J usage is TRBJ2-3; 10 bases align to TRBD2. The J segment lost 6 bases and the V segment lost 3 bases, leaving 9 bases of the junction unmatched. The CDR3 loop spans 16 amino acids. CDR1 is KGHSH, CDR2 LQKENI, per germline. In nucleotides, the CDR3 is TGTGCCAGCTCACCCCAGGGTAGCGGGGGGACGGATACGCAGTATTTT. This encodes CASSPQGSGGTDTQYF.